This T cell receptor beta chain originates from a study of OX40 agonist ivuxolimab in advanced cancers. With 4 bases clipped from V and 8 bases from J, the junction kept 3 bases outside the gene matches. Germline V gives CDR1 SGHTA, CDR2 FQGNSA. The CDR3 runs 12 residues. Here immunoSEQ multiplex PCR was the method, and the copy in TCRdb shows in-frame clones only, minus some. The data show approximately 91,000 clones, around 86% seen once. This receptor was obtained from an adult with an advanced solid tumor such as melanoma, head and neck, liver or kidney cancer. The material sequenced was CD4+ or CD8+ T cells sorted from blood, taken in a trial of the OX40 agonist ivuxolimab. V gene TRBV7-2 combines with J gene TRBJ1-2; 8 nucleotides match TRBD1. The CDR3 bases are TGTGCCAGCAGCTCGGACAGGGTCGGCTACACCTTC. Translating gives CASSSDRVGYTF.